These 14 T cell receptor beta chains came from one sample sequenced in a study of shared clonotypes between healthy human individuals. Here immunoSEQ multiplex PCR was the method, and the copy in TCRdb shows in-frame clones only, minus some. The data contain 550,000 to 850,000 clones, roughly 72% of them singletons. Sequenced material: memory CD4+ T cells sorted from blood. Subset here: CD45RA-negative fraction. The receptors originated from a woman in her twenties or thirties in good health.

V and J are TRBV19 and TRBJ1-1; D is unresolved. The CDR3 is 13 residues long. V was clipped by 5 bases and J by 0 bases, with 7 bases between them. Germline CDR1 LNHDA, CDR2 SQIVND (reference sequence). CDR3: CASSGVMNTEAFF. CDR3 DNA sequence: TGTGCCAGTAGTGGGGTTATGAACACTGAAGCTTTCTTT.

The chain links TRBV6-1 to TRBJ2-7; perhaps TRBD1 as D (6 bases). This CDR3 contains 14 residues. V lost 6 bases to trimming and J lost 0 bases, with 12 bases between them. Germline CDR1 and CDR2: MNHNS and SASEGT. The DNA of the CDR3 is TGTGCCAGCAGCCAAACAGGGTCCTCCTACGAGCAGTACTTC. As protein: CASSQTGSSYEQYF.

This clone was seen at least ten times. DNA of the CDR3: TGTGCCAGTAGCCTTCCGACTTGGTCCAATGAGCAGTTCTTC. It is translated as CASSLPTWSNEQFF. The chain couples TRBV19 to TRBJ2-1; D gene unclear. Germline loops: CDR1 LNHDA, CDR2 SQIVND (reference sequence). Trimming removed 6 bases from V and 6 bases from J, with 15 bases in between. The CDR3 consists of 14 residues.

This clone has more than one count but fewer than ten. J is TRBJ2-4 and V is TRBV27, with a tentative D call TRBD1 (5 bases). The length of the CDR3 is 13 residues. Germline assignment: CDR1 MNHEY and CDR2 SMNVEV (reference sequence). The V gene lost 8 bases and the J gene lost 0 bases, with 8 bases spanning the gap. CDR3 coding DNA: TGTGCCAGCCAGGGCTTAGCCAAAAACATTCAGTACTTC. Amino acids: CASQGLAKNIQYF.

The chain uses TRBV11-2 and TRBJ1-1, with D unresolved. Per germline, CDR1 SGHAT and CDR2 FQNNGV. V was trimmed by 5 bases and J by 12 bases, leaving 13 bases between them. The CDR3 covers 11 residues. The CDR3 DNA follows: TGTGCCAGCAGCCGATGGGAAGAGACTTTCTTT. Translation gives CASSRWEETFF.

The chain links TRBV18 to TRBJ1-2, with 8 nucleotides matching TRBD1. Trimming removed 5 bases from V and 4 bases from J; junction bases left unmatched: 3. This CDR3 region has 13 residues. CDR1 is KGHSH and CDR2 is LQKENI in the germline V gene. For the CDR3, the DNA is TGTGCCAGCTCAGCGGGACAGGTCTATGGCTACACCTTC. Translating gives CASSAGQVYGYTF. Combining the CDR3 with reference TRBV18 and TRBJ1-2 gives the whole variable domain NAGVMQNPRHLVRRRGQEARLRCSPMKGHSHVYWYRQLPEEGLKFMVYLQKENIIDESGMPKERFSAEFPKEGPSILRIQQVVRGDSAAYFCASSAGQVYGYTFGSGTRLTVV.

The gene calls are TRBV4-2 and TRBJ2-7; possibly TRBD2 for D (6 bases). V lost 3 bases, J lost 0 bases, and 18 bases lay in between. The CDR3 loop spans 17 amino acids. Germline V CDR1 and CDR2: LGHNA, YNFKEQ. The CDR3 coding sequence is TGTGCCAGCAGCCAGCACGGCGGCGGGACCACCTCCTACGAGCAGTACTTC. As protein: CASSQHGGGTTSYEQYF.

Written as DNA, the CDR3 is TGTGCCAGCAGTTCCACGGACGGACGTAGCAATCAGCCCCAGCATTTT. Its protein product is CASSSTDGRSNQPQHF. This chain connects TRBV6-6 to TRBJ1-5; no firm D call. Germline-derived CDR1 and CDR2 are MNHNY and SVGAGI (reference sequence). The CDR3 covers 16 residues. The V end lost 4 bases, the J end lost 0 bases, and 13 bases lay between the germline ends.

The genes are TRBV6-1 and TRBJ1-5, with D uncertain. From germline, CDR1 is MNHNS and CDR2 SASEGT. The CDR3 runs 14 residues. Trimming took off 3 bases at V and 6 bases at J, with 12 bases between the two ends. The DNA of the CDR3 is TGTGCCAGCAGTGAGACAATAGATGTTCAGCCCCAGCATTTT. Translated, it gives CASSETIDVQPQHF.

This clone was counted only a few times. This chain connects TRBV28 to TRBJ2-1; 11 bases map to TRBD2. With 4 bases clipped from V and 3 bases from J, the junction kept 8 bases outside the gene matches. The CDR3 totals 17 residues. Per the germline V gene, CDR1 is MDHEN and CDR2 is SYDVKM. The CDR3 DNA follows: TGTGCCAGCAGTTCGACTAGCGGGAACAGAATCTACAATGAGCAGTTCTTC. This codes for CASSSTSGNRIYNEQFF.

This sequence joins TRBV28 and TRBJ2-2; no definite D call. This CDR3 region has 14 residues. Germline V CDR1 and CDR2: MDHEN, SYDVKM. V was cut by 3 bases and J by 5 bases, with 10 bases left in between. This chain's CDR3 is CASSFSRITGELFF. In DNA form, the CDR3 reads TGTGCCAGCAGTTTTAGCAGAATTACCGGGGAGCTGTTTTTT.

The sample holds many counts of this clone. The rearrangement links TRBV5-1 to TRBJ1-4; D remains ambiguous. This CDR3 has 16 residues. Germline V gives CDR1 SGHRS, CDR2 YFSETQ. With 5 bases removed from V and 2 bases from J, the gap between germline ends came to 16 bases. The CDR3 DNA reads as TGCGCCAGCAGTTTCTTAGCGGGATCCACTAATGAAAAACTGTTTTTT. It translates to CASSFLAGSTNEKLFF.

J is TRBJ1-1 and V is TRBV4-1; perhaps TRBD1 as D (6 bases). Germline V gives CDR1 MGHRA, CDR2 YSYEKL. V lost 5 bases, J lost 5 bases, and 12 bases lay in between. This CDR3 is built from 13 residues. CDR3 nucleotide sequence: TGCGCCAGCAGCGGGGGCTTGGGTACTGAAGCTTTCTTT. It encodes CASSGGLGTEAFF.

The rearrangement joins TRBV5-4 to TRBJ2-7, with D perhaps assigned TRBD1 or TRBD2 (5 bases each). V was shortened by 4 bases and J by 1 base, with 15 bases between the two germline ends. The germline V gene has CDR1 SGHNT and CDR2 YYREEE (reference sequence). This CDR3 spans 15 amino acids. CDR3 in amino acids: CASSPSMGVSYEQYF. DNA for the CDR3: TGTGCCAGCAGCCCATCCATGGGGGTGTCCTACGAGCAGTACTTC. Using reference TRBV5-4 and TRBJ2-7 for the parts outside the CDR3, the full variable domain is ETGVTQSPTHLIKTRGQQVTLRCSSQSGHNTVSWYQQALGQGPQFIFQYYREEENGRGNFPPRFSGLQFPNYSSELNVNALELDDSALYLCASSPSMGVSYEQYFGPGTRLTVT.